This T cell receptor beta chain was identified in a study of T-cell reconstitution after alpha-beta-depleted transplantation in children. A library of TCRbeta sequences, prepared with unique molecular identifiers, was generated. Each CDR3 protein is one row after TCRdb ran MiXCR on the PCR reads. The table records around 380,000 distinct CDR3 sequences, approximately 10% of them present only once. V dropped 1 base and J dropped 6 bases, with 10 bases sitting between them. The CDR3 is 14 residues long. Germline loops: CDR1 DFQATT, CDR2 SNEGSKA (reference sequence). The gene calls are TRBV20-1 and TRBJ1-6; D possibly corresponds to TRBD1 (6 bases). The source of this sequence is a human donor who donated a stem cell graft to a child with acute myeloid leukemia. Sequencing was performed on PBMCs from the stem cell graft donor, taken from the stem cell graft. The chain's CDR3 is CSARGQEINSPLHF. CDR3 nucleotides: TGCAGTGCTAGAGGACAGGAGATTAATTCACCCCTCCACTTT.